This T cell receptor (beta chain) was sequenced in a study of blood T cell repertoires in COVID-19. Study information: From the United States, Italy and Spain came samples of acute and convalescent COVID-19. PBMCs, B-cell-depleted T cells, or T cells were the source of the cDNA or gDNA that made up the material.

Germline trimming cut 4 bases from V and 6 bases from J; bases unmatched to any gene: 5. The CDR3 is 14 amino acids. Germline V gives CDR1 SGHTA, CDR2 FQGTGA. Per the study methods: How many nucleated cells were present was estimated from reference gene primer amplification. Some clones are missing from TCRdb's copy, which holds only in-frame ones; the method was immunoSEQ multiplex PCR. V and J calls and clone size are those listed in that table; D and trimming were worked out from the DNA. The data contain 310,000 or so clones, around 88% of them seen just once; the ten biggest clones take up around 1.5%.

The TCR originated in a woman aged 50 to 60 with acute or convalescent COVID-19. The specimen sequenced was peripheral blood. J is TRBJ2-1 and V is TRBV7-3; 8 bases match TRBD1. The CDR3 sequence is CASSSDRVFNEQFF. DNA for the CDR3: TGTGCCAGCAGCTCGGACAGGGTGTTCAATGAGCAGTTCTTC.